The 11 T cell receptor beta chains given below trace back to one sample, sequenced in a study of early stage breast cancer tumors. The repertoire was sequenced with immunoSEQ multiplex PCR; TCRdb's copy has only in-frame clones and lacks some. The sample has approximately 2,000 clones, about three quarters seen once. The sequenced sample consisted of normal breast tissue next to the tumor. All receptors come from a middle-aged person with breast cancer.

This chain connects TRBV18 to TRBJ2-7; 9 bases agree with TRBD1. Germline CDR1 is KGHSH and CDR2 is LQKENI. The CDR3 has 15 residues. V lost 6 bases to trimming and J lost 2 bases; unmatched junction nucleotides: 8. The DNA of the CDR3 is TGTGCCAGCTCCCCGCCCGGGACAGGGACCTACGAGCAGTACTTC. Translation: CASSPPGTGTYEQYF.

V gene TRBV18 combines with J gene TRBJ2-1; TRBD2 aligns across 8 bases. J gave up 5 bases and V 3 bases, and 9 bases lay outside the gene matches. This CDR3 has 16 amino acids. Germline lookup yields CDR1 KGHSH and CDR2 LQKENI. In DNA, the CDR3 is TGTGCCAGCTCACCGGCGGTACTAGCGGTACACAATGAGCAGTTCTTC. Amino acid sequence: CASSPAVLAVHNEQFF.

This chain connects TRBV25-1 to TRBJ2-6, with D hard to call. The CDR3 length is 14 residues. Trimming removed 7 bases at V and 0 bases at J, with 7 bases between. Germline V gene sequence: CDR1 MGHDK, CDR2 SYGVNS. CDR3 nucleotide sequence: TGTGCCAGCACAGTGGACTCTGGGGCCAACGTCCTGACTTTC. Protein product: CASTVDSGANVLTF.

The chain recombines TRBV18 with TRBJ2-1, with TRBD1 matching 11 bases. This CDR3 has 16 residues. Germline V lookup: CDR1 KGHSH, CDR2 LQKENI. The V segment lost 6 bases and the J segment 3 bases; nucleotides outside the gene matches: 7. CDR3 residues: CASSPRTGGYYNEQFF. DNA for the CDR3: TGTGCCAGCTCGCCAAGGACAGGGGGCTACTACAATGAGCAGTTCTTC.

Only a few counts were recorded for this clone. The CDR3 nucleotides read TGCGCCAGCAGCCAAGATATGCCGGATGGTCCCCAGCATTTT. Its protein is CASSQDMPDGPQHF. The chain couples TRBV4-3 to TRBJ1-5, with D unclear. The CDR3 has 14 residues. The germline V and J ends were trimmed by 0 bases and 10 bases, with 13 bases remaining between them. CDR1 and CDR2 (germline): LGHNA, YSLEER.

This clone has more than one count but fewer than ten. The chain has TRBV28 and TRBJ1-2; D may be TRBD1 (6 bases). The germline gives CDR1 MDHEN, CDR2 SYDVKM. The germline V and J ends were trimmed by 6 bases and 6 bases, with 20 bases remaining between them. This CDR3 comprises 15 residues. As DNA, the CDR3 is TGTGCCAGCAGCCGCGGCTACAGGGAACGCGATGGCTACACCTTC. Encoded protein: CASSRGYRERDGYTF.

The chain employs TRBV12-5 and TRBJ2-5; 9 nucleotides match TRBD2. Germline V lookup: CDR1 LGHNT, CDR2 FRNRAP. The length of the CDR3 is 16 residues. The V gene end was trimmed by 2 bases and the J gene end by 4 bases; junction bases not matched to a gene: 8. The CDR3 DNA reads TGTGCTAGTGGTTTGACCCAGAGCGGGAGGTCAGAGACCCAGTACTTC. The encoded protein is CASGLTQSGRSETQYF.

The chain recombines TRBV19 with TRBJ1-5, with TRBD1 matching 7 bases. Germline V CDR1 and CDR2: LNHDA, SQIVND (reference sequence). There are 15 residues in the CDR3. Unmatched junction bases numbered 7, after V lost 8 bases and J lost 0 bases. For the CDR3, the DNA is TGTGCCAGTGGAGACAGGGCTTATAGCAATCAGCCCCAGCATTTT. Protein sequence: CASGDRAYSNQPQHF.

This clone was seen once. V usage is TRBV15 and J usage is TRBJ2-7, with D possibly TRBD2 on 6 matching bases. V gave up 0 bases and J gave up 2 bases, with 11 bases separating them. Per the germline V gene, CDR1 is LNHNV and CDR2 is YYDKDF (reference sequence). This CDR3 has 15 residues. The CDR3 nucleotides read TGTGCCACCAGCAGAGAGGGGGGACTCCCCTACGAGCAGTACTTC. Its translation: CATSREGGLPYEQYF.

The rearrangement joins TRBV4-3 to TRBJ2-1, with D hard to call. Germline V gene data show CDR1 as LGHNA and CDR2 as YSLEER. The CDR3 sequence is 15 residues long. V gave up 2 bases and J gave up 4 bases, with 12 bases separating them. CDR3 region: CASSQTYPPYNEQFF. The CDR3 nucleotides read TGCGCCAGCAGCCAAACCTACCCGCCTTACAATGAGCAGTTCTTC.

The rearrangement uses TRBV7-8 and TRBJ2-2, with 8 bases lining up with TRBD2. This CDR3 is built from 17 residues. V dropped 4 bases and J dropped 3; count of bases not matched to a gene: 10. The germline gives CDR1 SGHVS, CDR2 FQNEAQ. CDR3 nucleotides: TGTGCCAGCAGCTCTCTACGACTAGCGTATTACACCGGGGAGCTGTTTTTT. It codes for CASSSLRLAYYTGELFF. The full variable domain, rest sourced from reference TRBV7-8 and TRBJ2-2, is GAGVSQSPRYKVAKRGQDVALRCDPISGHVSLFWYQQALGQGPEFLTYFQNEAQLDKSGLPSDRFFAERPEGSVSTLKIQRTQQEDSAVYLCASSSLRLAYYTGELFFGEGSRLTVL.